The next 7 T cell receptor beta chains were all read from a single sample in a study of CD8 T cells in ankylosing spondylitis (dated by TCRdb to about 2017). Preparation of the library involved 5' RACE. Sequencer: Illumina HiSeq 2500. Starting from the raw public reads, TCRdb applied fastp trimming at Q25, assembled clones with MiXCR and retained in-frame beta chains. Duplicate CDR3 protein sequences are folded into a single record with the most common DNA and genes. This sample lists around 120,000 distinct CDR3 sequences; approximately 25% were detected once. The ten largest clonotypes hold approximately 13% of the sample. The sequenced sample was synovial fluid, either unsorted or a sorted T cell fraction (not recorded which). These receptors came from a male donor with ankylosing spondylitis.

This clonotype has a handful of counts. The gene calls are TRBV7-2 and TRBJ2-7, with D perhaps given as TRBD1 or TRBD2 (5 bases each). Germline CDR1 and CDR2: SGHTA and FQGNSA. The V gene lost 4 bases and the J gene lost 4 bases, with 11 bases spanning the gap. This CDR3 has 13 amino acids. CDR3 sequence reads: CASSSRDLYEQYV. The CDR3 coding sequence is TGTGCCAGCAGCTCCCGGGACCTTTACGAGCAGTACGTC.

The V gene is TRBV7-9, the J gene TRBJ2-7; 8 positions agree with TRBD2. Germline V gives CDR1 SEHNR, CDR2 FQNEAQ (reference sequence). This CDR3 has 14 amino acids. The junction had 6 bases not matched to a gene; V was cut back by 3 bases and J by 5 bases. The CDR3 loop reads CASSLAGTSNEQYV. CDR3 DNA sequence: TGTGCCAGCAGCTTGGCGGGGACTAGTAACGAGCAGTACGTC.

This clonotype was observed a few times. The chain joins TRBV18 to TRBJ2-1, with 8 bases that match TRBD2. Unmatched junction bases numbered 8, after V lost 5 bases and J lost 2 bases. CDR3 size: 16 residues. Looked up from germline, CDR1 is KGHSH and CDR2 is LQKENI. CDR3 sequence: CASSSSGTRAYNEQFF. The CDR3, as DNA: TGTGCCAGCTCATCGTCCGGGACTAGGGCCTACAATGAGCAGTTCTTC.

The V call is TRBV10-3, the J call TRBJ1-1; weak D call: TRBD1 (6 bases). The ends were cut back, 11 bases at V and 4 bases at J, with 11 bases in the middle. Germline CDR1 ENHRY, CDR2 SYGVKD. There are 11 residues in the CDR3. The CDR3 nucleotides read TGTGCCTCCACAGGGACCACTGAAGCTTTCTTT. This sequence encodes CASTGTTEAFF.

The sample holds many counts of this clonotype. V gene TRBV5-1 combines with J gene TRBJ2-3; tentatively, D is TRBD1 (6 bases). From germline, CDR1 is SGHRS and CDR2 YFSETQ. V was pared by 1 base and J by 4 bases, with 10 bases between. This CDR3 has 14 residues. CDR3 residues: CASSLPTGPDTQYF. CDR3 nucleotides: TGCGCCAGCAGCTTGCCGACAGGTCCAGATACGCAGTATTTT.

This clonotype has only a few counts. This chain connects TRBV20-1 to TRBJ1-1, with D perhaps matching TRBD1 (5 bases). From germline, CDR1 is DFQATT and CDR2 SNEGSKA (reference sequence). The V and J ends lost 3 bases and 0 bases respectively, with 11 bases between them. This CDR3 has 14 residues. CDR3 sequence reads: CSASTGWMNTEAFF. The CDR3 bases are TGCAGTGCTAGTACAGGATGGATGAACACTGAAGCTTTCTTT.

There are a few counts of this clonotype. For the CDR3, the DNA is TGTGCCAGCTCACCGAGGACAGGGGGCTCCGAGCAGTACTTC. Protein product: CASSPRTGGSEQYF. The chain has TRBV18 and TRBJ2-7, with 11 positions matching TRBD1. Germline V lookup: CDR1 KGHSH, CDR2 LQKENI. Unmatched junction bases numbered 4, after V lost 3 bases and J lost 6 bases. The CDR3 contains 14 residues.